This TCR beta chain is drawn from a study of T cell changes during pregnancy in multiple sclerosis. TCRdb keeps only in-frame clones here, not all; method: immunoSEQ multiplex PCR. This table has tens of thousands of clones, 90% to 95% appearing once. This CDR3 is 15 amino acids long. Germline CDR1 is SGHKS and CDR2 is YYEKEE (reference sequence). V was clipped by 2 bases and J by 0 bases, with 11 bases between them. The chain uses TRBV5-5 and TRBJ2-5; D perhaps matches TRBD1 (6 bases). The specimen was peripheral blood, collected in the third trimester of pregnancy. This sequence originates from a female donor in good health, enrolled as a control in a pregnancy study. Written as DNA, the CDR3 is TGTGCCAGCAGCTTTCGAGGGGGAAACCAAGAGACCCAGTACTTC. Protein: CASSFRGGNQETQYF.